This passage covers 18 T cell receptor beta chains from one sample sequenced in a study of CD8 T cells in ankylosing spondylitis. Notes on the study in general: Blood of patients with ankylosing spondylitis appeared to be characterized by a TCR beta motif of seven or eight highly homologous variants.

TCRdb re-analysed the 5' RACE reads in MiXCR, keeping a single row per CDR3 protein. The sample shows around 490,000 distinct CDR3 sequences, less than 6% of them seen only once. What these receptors recognize is not known. The sequenced sample was blood, either unsorted or a sorted T cell fraction (not recorded which). The receptors were sampled from a male donor with ankylosing spondylitis.

This clonotype came up many times. The rearrangement links TRBV20-1 to TRBJ1-1; weak D call: TRBD1 (5 bases). Germline V lookup: CDR1 DFQATT, CDR2 SNEGSKA (reference sequence). Deletions cut 1 base from V and 4 bases from J, with 10 bases between. The CDR3 is made up of 13 amino acids. CDR3 nucleotides: TGCAGTGCTAGAGGGGGCTTAGGCACTGAAGCTTTCTTT. Amino acids: CSARGGLGTEAFF.

This clonotype occurred a few times. This chain uses TRBV5-1 with TRBJ2-7; D is perhaps TRBD2 (7 bases). The CDR3 totals 15 residues. In germline, CDR1 is SGHRS, CDR2 YFSETQ. V dropped 5 bases and J dropped 1 base, with 16 bases sitting between them. The CDR3 loop is CASRRVGGGSYEQYF. The CDR3 nucleotides read TGCGCCAGCAGGAGGGTAGGGGGGGGGTCCTACGAGCAGTACTTC.

There are a few counts of this clonotype. The chain recombines TRBV5-1 with TRBJ2-5, with D tentatively TRBD1 (6 bases). The CDR3 contains 14 residues. CDR1 SGHRS and CDR2 YFSETQ come from the germline V gene. With 7 bases removed from V and 3 bases from J, the gap between germline ends came to 16 bases. The CDR3 DNA sequence: TGCGCCAGCGGCCCTGGGACATTAAAAGAGACCCAGTACTTC. This gives the protein CASGPGTLKETQYF.

This clonotype occurred many times. V and J are TRBV2 and TRBJ2-7; 9 bases are shared with TRBD1. Germline V CDR1 and CDR2: SNHLY, FYNNEI. V was pared by 8 bases and J by 2 bases, with 7 bases of the junction left unmatched. CDR3 length: 14 amino acids. The CDR3 region is CASALNRGPYEQYF. The CDR3 bases are TGTGCCAGCGCGCTAAACAGGGGGCCCTACGAGCAGTACTTC.

This chain uses TRBV7-9 with TRBJ2-1; D gene unclear. Germline CDR1 is SEHNR and CDR2 is FQNEAQ (reference sequence). The CDR3 contains 16 residues. V gave up 5 bases and J gave up 4 bases, with 18 bases separating them. The CDR3 is CASSLRTLALYNEQFF. The CDR3 DNA reads as TGTGCCAGCAGCCTAAGAACCCTCGCCTTGTACAATGAGCAGTTCTTC.

This chain uses TRBV9 with TRBJ2-1; D is unresolved. The germline V gene encodes CDR1 SGDLS and CDR2 YYNGEE. The CDR3 is made up of 13 amino acids. V lost 4 bases to trimming and J lost 8 bases, with 13 bases between them. For the CDR3, the DNA is TGTGCCAGCAGCTATGGGCCTGGAGATGAGCAGTTCTTC. This sequence encodes CASSYGPGDEQFF.

Many counts were recorded for this clonotype. V and J are TRBV20-1 and TRBJ1-2; TRBD1 agrees at 7 bases. The germline CDR1 and CDR2 sequences are DFQATT and SNEGSKA (reference sequence). The V gene end was trimmed by 3 bases and the J gene end by 4 bases; junction bases not matched to a gene: 2. The CDR3 is 12 amino acids. CDR3 nucleotide sequence: TGCAGTGCTAGCCGGGACAGCTATGGCTACACCTTC. It yields the protein CSASRDSYGYTF.

The chain has TRBV5-1 and TRBJ1-5; no firm D call. Trimming pared 0 bases from V and 4 bases from J, leaving 5 bases between. Germline V lookup: CDR1 SGHRS, CDR2 YFSETQ. The CDR3 has 13 amino acids. This CDR3 reads CASSLDLNQPQHF. The CDR3 coding sequence is TGCGCCAGCAGCTTGGACCTGAATCAGCCCCAGCATTTT. Full variable domain (missing parts from reference TRBV5-1 and TRBJ1-5): KAGVTQTPRYLIKTRGQQVTLSCSPISGHRSVSWYQQTPGQGLQFLFEYFSETQRNKGNFPGRFSGRQFSNSRSEMNVSTLELGDSALYLCASSLDLNQPQHFGDGTRLSIL.

This clonotype was observed a few times. This chain links TRBV28 with TRBJ1-5; perhaps TRBD1 as D (5 bases). CDR1 MDHEN and CDR2 SYDVKM come from the germline V gene. The CDR3 covers 16 residues. Trimming left V 5 bases short and J 0 bases short, with 14 bases between. CDR3 in DNA: TGTGCCAGCAGTCCTATGACCAGGGATAGCAATCAGCCCCAGCATTTT. This translates into CASSPMTRDSNQPQHF. Using reference TRBV28 and TRBJ1-5 for the parts outside the CDR3, the full variable domain is DVKVTQSSRYLVKRTGEKVFLECVQDMDHENMFWYRQDPGLGLRLIYFSYDVKMKEKGDIPEGYSVSREKKERFSLILESASTNQTSMYLCASSPMTRDSNQPQHFGDGTRLSIL.

This clonotype was detected many times. V usage is TRBV7-2 and J usage is TRBJ2-5; D ambiguous. The CDR3 has 11 amino acids. Trimming removed 4 bases from V and 5 bases from J, with 5 bases in between. Germline V lookup: CDR1 SGHTA, CDR2 FQGNSA. The CDR3 DNA is TGTGCCAGCAGCTCAATGGAGACCCAGTACTTC. Translating it yields CASSSMETQYF.

The chain links TRBV20-1 to TRBJ2-3; the match to TRBD2 covers 7 bases. The CDR3 is 14 residues long. Germline V gene data show CDR1 as DFQATT and CDR2 as SNEGSKA (reference sequence). V gave up 0 bases and J gave up 4 bases; unmatched junction bases: 4. The CDR3 here is CSARDRRGSDTQYF. Written as DNA, the CDR3 is TGCAGTGCTAGAGATCGGCGGGGGTCAGATACGCAGTATTTT.

This clonotype has at least ten counts. This chain uses TRBV7-9 with TRBJ2-1, with TRBD1 matching over 7 bases. This CDR3 comprises 14 residues. Unmatched junction bases numbered 6, after V lost 6 bases and J lost 4 bases. CDR1 is SEHNR, CDR2 FQNEAQ, per germline (reference sequence). As DNA, the CDR3 is TGTGCCAGCAGGAGACAGGGTTCTTACAATGAGCAGTTCTTC. It specifies CASRRQGSYNEQFF.

The CDR3 DNA reads as TGTGCCAGCAGCTGGGAACCTGGCTTTAGCACCGGGGAGCTGTTTTTT. Amino acid sequence: CASSWEPGFSTGELFF. V usage is TRBV5-6 and J usage is TRBJ2-2; D gene uncertain. Trimming removed 3 bases at V and 4 bases at J, with 16 bases between. The CDR3 runs 16 residues. CDR1 SGHDT and CDR2 YYEEEE come from the germline V gene.

This clonotype was counted ten times or more. The rearrangement uses TRBV20-1 and TRBJ2-5; 8 nucleotides match TRBD2. J gave up 2 bases and V 6 bases, and 8 bases lay outside the gene matches. Germline assignment: CDR1 DFQATT and CDR2 SNEGSKA (reference sequence). The CDR3 length is 14 residues. The CDR3 bases are TGCAGTGCCGTCCGGGGACTAGGGCAAGAGACCCAGTACTTC. As protein: CSAVRGLGQETQYF.

In its sample, this clonotype was seen many times. The gene calls are TRBV5-1 and TRBJ1-1; unclear D gene. Deletions cut 2 bases from V and 0 bases from J, with 14 bases between. Germline lookup yields CDR1 SGHRS and CDR2 YFSETQ. The CDR3 totals 16 residues. CDR3 in amino acids: CASSFTLGRMNTEAFF. In DNA, the CDR3 is TGCGCCAGCAGCTTTACCCTGGGGAGGATGAACACTGAAGCTTTCTTT. Looking up the rest from reference TRBV5-1 and TRBJ1-1 gives the full variable domain: KAGVTQTPRYLIKTRGQQVTLSCSPISGHRSVSWYQQTPGQGLQFLFEYFSETQRNKGNFPGRFSGRQFSNSRSEMNVSTLELGDSALYLCASSFTLGRMNTEAFFGQGTRLTVV.

This clonotype was found many times. The chain couples TRBV29-1 to TRBJ1-1, with TRBD1 matching over 7 bases. With 6 bases clipped from V and 6 bases from J, the junction kept 13 bases outside the gene matches. CDR1 SQVTM and CDR2 ANQGSEA come from the germline V gene. This CDR3 contains 14 residues. In nucleotides, the CDR3 is TGCAGCGTCACCCGACAGGGACTCGGCGCTGAAGCTTTCTTT. Translating it yields CSVTRQGLGAEAFF. Filled out from reference TRBV29-1 and TRBJ1-1, the complete variable domain reads SAVISQKPSRDICQRGTSLTIQCQVDSQVTMMFWYRQQPGQSLTLIATANQGSEATYESGFVIDKFPISRPNLTFSTLTVSNMSPEDSSIYLCSVTRQGLGAEAFFGQGTRLTVV.

This clonotype was detected many times. V and J are TRBV5-1 and TRBJ2-1; perhaps TRBD2 as D (6 bases). The CDR3 consists of 16 residues. The ends were cut back, 4 bases at V and 0 bases at J, with 14 bases in the middle. Germline CDR1 is SGHRS and CDR2 is YFSETQ. The DNA of the CDR3 is TGCGCCAGCAGCCTGCGGGACTTGAGCTCCTACAATGAGCAGTTCTTC. The encoded protein is CASSLRDLSSYNEQFF.

This clonotype was detected many times. V usage is TRBV7-2 and J usage is TRBJ2-6; D not resolved. Germline V gene sequence: CDR1 SGHTA, CDR2 FQGNSA. This CDR3 region has 15 residues. V was shortened by 3 bases and J by 4 bases, with 10 bases between the two germline ends. The CDR3, as DNA: TGTGCCAGCAGCTTCCTGGCTACCGGGGCCAACGTCCTGACTTTC. This encodes CASSFLATGANVLTF.